This T cell receptor beta chain is from a study of immune heterogeneity within non-small cell lung tumors. Study-wide results and caveats: Both recurring identical dominant CDR3 beta clonotypes and site-unique high-frequency clones were observed across tumor sites within a patient.

Bulk tumor gDNA, around 630 ng per sample, served as the TCR template. Widely spaced biopsies, several per primary tumor, were obtained at surgery. Each patient presented with untreated, newly diagnosed non-small cell lung cancer and received curative surgery. Points on this clonotype: The antigen remains undetermined. This may come from a read error, since a much larger clone is one base off.

The CDR3 runs 13 residues. Trimming removed 6 bases from V and 5 bases from J, with 14 bases in between. Germline V gene data show CDR1 as DFQATT and CDR2 as SNEGSKA (reference sequence). Amplifying TCR beta CDR3 involved multiplex PCR carried out with 32 V and 13 J primers. Each CDR3 protein is one row after TCRdb ran MiXCR on the multiplex PCR reads. The table lists roughly 6,000 distinct CDR3 sequences, approximately 22% of them singletons, with roughly a tenth in the top ten. The TCR sequence derives from a woman aged 55 to 70 with non-small cell lung cancer. Sequenced input: lung tumor tissue. V usage is TRBV20-1 and J usage is TRBJ2-1; D not certain. The DNA of the CDR3 is TGCAGTGCCCCTATAGCCATTAACAATGAGCAGTTCTTC. Amino acids: CSAPIAINNEQFF.